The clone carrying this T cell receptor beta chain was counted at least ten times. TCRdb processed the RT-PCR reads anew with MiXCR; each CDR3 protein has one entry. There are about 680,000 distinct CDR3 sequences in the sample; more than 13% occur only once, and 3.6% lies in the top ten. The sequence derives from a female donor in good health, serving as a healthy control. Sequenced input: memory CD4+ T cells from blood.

The CDR3 reads CSARDAPYEQYF. For the CDR3, the DNA is TGCAGTGCTAGAGATGCACCCTACGAGCAGTACTTC. V is TRBV20-1 and J is TRBJ2-7; no definite D call. This CDR3 has 12 amino acids. With 0 bases removed from V and 2 bases from J, the gap between germline ends came to 5 bases. Germline loops: CDR1 DFQATT, CDR2 SNEGSKA (reference sequence).